This T cell receptor beta chain is drawn from a study of CD8+CD57+ T cells in acquired aplastic anemia. About the research overall: CD4+ and CD8+ cells, once sorted, gave DNA averaging roughly 3.2 ug.

Sequencing was done on patients that had shown CD8+CD57+ cell expansion by flow cytometry. None of the patients had been given any therapy when their blood was sampled. Study-wide points: In CD8+ cells, Simpson's diversity showed no significant difference between patients and controls.

Germline CDR1 reads MNHNS; CDR2 reads SASEGT. The CDR3 loop spans 12 amino acids. CDR3 and TCR beta VDJ profiling relied on a genomic DNA template. One entry per CDR3 protein, called by TCRdb with MiXCR from the reads. The sample holds approximately 130,000 distinct CDR3 sequences, roughly 55% seen once. In this sample, this clonotype turned up once. Its antigen is not identified. The junction shows a germline mismatch at one end, possibly a read error. This TCR came from a human donor with aplastic anemia. Sequencing was carried out using sorted CD4+, CD8+, or CD8+CD57+ T cells (not recorded which) from PBMCs. V and J are TRBV6-1 and TRBJ1-1, with D tentatively TRBD1 (6 bases). Here the CDR3 reads CASSGGNLEAFF. In DNA, the CDR3 is TGTGCCAGTAGTGGGGGCAACCTAGAAGCTTTCTTT.